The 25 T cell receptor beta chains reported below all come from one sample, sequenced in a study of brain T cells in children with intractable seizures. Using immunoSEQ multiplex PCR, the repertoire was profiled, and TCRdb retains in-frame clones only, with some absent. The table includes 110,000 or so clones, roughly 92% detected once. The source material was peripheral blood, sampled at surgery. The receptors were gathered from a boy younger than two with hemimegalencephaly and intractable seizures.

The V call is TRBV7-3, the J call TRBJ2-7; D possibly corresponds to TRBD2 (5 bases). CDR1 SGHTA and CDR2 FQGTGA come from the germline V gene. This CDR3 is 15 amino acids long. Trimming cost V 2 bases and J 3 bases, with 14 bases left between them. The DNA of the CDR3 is TGTGCCAGCAGCTTATCGGCCGGGGAAGGCTACGAGCAGTACTTC. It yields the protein CASSLSAGEGYEQYF.

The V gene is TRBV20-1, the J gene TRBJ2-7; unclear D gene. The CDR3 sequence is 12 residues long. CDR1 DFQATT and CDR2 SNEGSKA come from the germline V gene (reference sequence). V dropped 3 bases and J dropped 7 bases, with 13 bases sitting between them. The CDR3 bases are TGCAGTGCTAGTTCCGGATCTCCGGAGCAGTACTTC. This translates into CSASSGSPEQYF.

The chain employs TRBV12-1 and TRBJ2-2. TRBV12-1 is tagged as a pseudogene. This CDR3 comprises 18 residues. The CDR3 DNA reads TGTGCCAGCATCCCTAAAAAAGGGAAGCGCCCAAACACCGGGGAGCTGTTTTTT. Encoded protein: CASIPKKGKRPNTGELFF.

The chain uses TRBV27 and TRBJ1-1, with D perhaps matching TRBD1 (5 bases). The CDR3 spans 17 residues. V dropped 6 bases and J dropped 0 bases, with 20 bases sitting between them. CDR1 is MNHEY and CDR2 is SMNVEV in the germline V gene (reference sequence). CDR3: CASSRLVGEWMNTEAFF. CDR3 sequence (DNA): TGTGCCAGCAGCCGCCTCGTGGGGGAATGGATGAACACTGAAGCTTTCTTT.

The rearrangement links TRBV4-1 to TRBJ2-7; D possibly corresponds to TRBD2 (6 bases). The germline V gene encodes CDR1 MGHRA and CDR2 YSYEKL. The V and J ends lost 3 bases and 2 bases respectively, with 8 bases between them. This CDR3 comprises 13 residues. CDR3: CASSQRLAYEQYF. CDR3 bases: TGCGCCAGCAGCCAGCGACTAGCCTACGAGCAGTACTTC.

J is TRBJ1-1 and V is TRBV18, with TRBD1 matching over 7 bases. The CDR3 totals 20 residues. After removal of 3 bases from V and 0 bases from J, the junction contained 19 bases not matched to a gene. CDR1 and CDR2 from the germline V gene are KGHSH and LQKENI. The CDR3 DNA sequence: TGTGCCAGCTCACCCCTAACCACAGGGGCAGGGGGAATGCTGAACACTGAAGCTTTCTTT. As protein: CASSPLTTGAGGMLNTEAFF.

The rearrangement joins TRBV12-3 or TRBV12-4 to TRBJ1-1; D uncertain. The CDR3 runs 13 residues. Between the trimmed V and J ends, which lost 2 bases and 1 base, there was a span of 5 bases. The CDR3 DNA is TGTGCCAGCAGTTTACGGGGGAACACTGAAGCTTTCTTT. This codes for CASSLRGNTEAFF.

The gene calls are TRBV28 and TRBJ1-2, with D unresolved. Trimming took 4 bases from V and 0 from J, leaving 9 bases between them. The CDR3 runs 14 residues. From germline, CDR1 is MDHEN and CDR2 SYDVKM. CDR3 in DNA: TGTGCCAGCAGTTCCGACAATTCTAACTATGGCTACACCTTC. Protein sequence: CASSSDNSNYGYTF.

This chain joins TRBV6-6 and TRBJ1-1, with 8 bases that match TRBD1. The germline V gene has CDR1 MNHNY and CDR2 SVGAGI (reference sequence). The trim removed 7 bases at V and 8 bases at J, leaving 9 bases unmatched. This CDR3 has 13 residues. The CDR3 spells CASTLPGTGEAFF. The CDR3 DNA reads TGTGCCAGCACCCTACCGGGGACAGGAGAAGCTTTCTTT.

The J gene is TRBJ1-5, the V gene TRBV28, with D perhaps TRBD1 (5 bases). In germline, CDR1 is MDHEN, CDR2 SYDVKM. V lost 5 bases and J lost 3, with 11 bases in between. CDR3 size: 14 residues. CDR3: CASSLRGSNQPQHF. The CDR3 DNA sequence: TGTGCCAGCAGTCTAAGGGGATCCAATCAGCCCCAGCATTTT.

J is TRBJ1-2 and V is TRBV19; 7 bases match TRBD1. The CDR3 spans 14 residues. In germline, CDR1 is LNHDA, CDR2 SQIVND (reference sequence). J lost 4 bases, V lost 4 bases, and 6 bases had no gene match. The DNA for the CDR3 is TGTGCCAGTAGTAATAATGACAGGGTCTATGGCTACACCTTC. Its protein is CASSNNDRVYGYTF.

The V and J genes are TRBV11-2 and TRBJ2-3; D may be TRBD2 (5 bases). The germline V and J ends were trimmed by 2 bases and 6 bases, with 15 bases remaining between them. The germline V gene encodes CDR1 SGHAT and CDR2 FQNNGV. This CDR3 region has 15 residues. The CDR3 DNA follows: TGTGCCAGCAGCTTACACGGTCCCTCGGGGGATACGCAGTATTTT. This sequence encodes CASSLHGPSGDTQYF.

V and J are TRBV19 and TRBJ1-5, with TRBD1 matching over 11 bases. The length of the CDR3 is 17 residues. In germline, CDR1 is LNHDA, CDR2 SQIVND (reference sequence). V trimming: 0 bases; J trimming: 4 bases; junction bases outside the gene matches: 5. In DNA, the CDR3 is TGTGCCAGTAGTATAGATCAGGGGACAGGGGGGAATCAGCCCCAGCATTTT. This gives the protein CASSIDQGTGGNQPQHF.

In DNA, the CDR3 is TGTGCCACCAGCCGGGCGAGGGGGCGTTATACAGATACGCAGTATTTT. Amino acid sequence: CATSRARGRYTDTQYF. The gene calls are TRBV15 and TRBJ2-3, with TRBD1 matching over 7 bases. There are 16 residues in the CDR3. Germline V CDR1 and CDR2: LNHNV, YYDKDF (reference sequence). The ends lost 5 bases at V and 3 bases at J; junction bases unmatched: 11.

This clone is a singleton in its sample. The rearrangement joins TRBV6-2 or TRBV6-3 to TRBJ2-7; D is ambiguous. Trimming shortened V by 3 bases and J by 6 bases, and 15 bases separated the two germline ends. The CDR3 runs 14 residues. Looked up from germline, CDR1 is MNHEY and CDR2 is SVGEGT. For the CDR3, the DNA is TGTGCCAGCAGTTATTCCCCACCTGCCCTCGAGCAGTACTTC. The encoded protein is CASSYSPPALEQYF.

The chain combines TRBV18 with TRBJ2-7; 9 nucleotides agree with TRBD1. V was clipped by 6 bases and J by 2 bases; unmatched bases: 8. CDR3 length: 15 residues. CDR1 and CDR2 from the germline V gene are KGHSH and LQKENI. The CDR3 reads CASSGQGPATYEQYF. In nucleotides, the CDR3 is TGTGCCAGCTCGGGACAGGGCCCGGCTACCTACGAGCAGTACTTC. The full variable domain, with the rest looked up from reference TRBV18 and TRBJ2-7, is NAGVMQNPRHLVRRRGQEARLRCSPMKGHSHVYWYRQLPEEGLKFMVYLQKENIIDESGMPKERFSAEFPKEGPSILRIQQVVRGDSAAYFCASSGQGPATYEQYFGPGTRLTVT.

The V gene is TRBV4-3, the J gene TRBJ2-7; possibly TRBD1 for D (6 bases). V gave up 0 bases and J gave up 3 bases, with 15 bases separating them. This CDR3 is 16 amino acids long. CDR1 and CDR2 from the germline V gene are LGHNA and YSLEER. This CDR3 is CASSQDTVGHFYEQYF. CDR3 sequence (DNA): TGCGCCAGCAGCCAAGATACGGTGGGACACTTCTACGAGCAGTACTTC.

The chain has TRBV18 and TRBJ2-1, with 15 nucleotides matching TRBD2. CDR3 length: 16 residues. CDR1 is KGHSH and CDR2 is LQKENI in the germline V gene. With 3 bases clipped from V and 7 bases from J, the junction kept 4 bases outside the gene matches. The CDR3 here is CASSPMGLAGGNEQFF. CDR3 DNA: TGTGCCAGCTCACCCATGGGACTAGCGGGAGGTAATGAGCAGTTCTTC.

The chain's CDR3 is CASSIGPGGLYGYTF. In nucleotides, the CDR3 is TGTGCCAGTAGTATAGGTCCGGGGGGGCTCTATGGCTACACCTTC. The J gene is TRBJ1-2, the V gene TRBV19; TRBD1 is a possible D gene (6 bases). Germline V gene sequence: CDR1 LNHDA, CDR2 SQIVND (reference sequence). V shed 1 base and J shed 4 bases, with 13 bases lying between them. The CDR3 spans 15 residues.

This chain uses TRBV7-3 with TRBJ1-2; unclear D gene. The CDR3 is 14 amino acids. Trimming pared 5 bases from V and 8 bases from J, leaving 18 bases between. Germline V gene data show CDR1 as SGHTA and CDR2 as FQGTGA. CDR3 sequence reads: CASSPDVSFGGYTF. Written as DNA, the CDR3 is TGTGCCAGCAGCCCTGACGTCTCCTTTGGCGGCTACACCTTC.

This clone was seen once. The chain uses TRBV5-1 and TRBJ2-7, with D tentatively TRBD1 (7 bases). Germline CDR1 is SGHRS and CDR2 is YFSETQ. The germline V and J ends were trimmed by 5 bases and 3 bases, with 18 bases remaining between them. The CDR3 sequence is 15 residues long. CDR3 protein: CASSSRQGGVYEQYF. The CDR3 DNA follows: TGCGCCAGCAGTTCTAGACAGGGAGGAGTCTACGAGCAGTACTTC.

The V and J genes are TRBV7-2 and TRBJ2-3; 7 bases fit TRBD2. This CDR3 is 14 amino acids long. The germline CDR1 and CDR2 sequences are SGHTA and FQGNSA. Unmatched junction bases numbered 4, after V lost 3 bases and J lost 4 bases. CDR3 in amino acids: CASSLTSWADTQYF. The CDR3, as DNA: TGTGCCAGCAGCTTGACTAGCTGGGCAGATACGCAGTATTTT.

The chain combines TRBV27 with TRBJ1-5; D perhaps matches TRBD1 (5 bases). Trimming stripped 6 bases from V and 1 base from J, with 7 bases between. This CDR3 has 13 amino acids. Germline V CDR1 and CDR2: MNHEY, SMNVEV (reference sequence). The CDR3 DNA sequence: TGTGCCAGCAGCAGGGTGAGCAATCAGCCCCAGCATTTT. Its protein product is CASSRVSNQPQHF.

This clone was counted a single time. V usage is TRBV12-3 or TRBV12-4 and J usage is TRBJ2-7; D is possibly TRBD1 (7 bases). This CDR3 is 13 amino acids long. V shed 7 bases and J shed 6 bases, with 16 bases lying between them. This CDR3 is CASTPFQGGEQYF. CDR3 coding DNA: TGTGCCAGCACCCCATTTCAGGGGGGCGAGCAGTACTTC.

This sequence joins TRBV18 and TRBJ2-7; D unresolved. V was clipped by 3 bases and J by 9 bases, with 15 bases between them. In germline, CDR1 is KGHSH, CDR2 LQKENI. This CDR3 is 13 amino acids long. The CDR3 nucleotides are TGTGCCAGCTCACCCGTTTCCGAAATCGGGCAGTACTTC. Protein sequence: CASSPVSEIGQYF.